The present TCR beta chain was sequenced within a study of blood T cell repertoires in COVID-19. This CDR3 contains 15 residues. CDR1 is MNHEY and CDR2 is SVGAGI in the germline V gene. V shed 7 bases, J shed 2 bases, and the junction held 10 bases outside the gene matches. The data were produced by immunoSEQ multiplex PCR, yet TCRdb's version contains in-frame clones alone and is incomplete. The table has fewer than 250,000 clones, approximately 87% seen once; the top ten hold approximately 2.6%. The rearrangement links TRBV6-5 to TRBJ1-2; TRBD1 matches 7 bases. The TCR sequence derives from a woman aged 70-85 years with active or convalescent COVID-19. Sample: peripheral blood. In DNA, the CDR3 is TGTGCCAGCACCCCTATACCGACAGGGAACTATGGCTACACCTTC. Its protein is CASTPIPTGNYGYTF.